The 17 T cell receptor beta chains reported below all come from one sample, sequenced in a study of blood T cell repertoires in COVID-19. This table comes from immunoSEQ multiplex PCR, and its TCRdb copy is limited to in-frame clones, with some not included. The sample has a few hundred thousand clones; under 90% are singletons. What was sequenced was peripheral blood. Source of these receptors: a young woman with acute or convalescent COVID-19.

This chain connects TRBV7-2 to TRBJ1-1; D might be TRBD1 (6 bases). In germline, CDR1 is SGHTA, CDR2 FQGNSA. The CDR3 runs 14 residues. Deletions cut 3 bases from V and 5 bases from J, with 13 bases between. CDR3 region: CASSFDGGRTEAFF. The CDR3 DNA reads as TGTGCCAGCAGCTTTGACGGGGGGCGGACTGAAGCTTTCTTT.

This chain uses TRBV6-9 with TRBJ1-2, with D unresolved. The germline V gene has CDR1 MNHGY and CDR2 SVAAGI. Trimming took off 7 bases at V and 8 bases at J, with 5 bases between the two ends. This CDR3 has 9 amino acids. This CDR3 reads CASTEGYTF. CDR3 nucleotide sequence: TGTGCCAGCACGGAGGGCTACACCTTC.

V usage is TRBV27 and J usage is TRBJ2-7, with 9 bases matching TRBD1. Germline CDR1 reads MNHEY; CDR2 reads SMNVEV (reference sequence). CDR3 size: 14 residues. With 6 bases clipped from V and 5 bases from J, the junction kept 8 bases outside the gene matches. Written as DNA, the CDR3 is TGTGCCAGCAGATTCGGGGACAGGGCTCACGAGCAGTACTTC. Translating it yields CASRFGDRAHEQYF.

This sequence joins TRBV13 and TRBJ2-5; TRBD1 might be the D (5 bases). Trimming cost V 3 bases and J 8 bases, with 13 bases left between them. Germline V gene data show CDR1 as PRHDT and CDR2 as FYEKMQ (reference sequence). CDR3 size: 13 residues. The chain's CDR3 is CASSFLGLGTQYF. For the CDR3, the DNA is TGTGCCAGCAGCTTTTTGGGGCTGGGTACCCAGTACTTC. The full variable domain, with the rest looked up from reference TRBV13 and TRBJ2-5, is AAGVIQSPRHLIKEKRETATLKCYPIPRHDTVYWYQQGPGQDPQFLISFYEKMQSDKGSIPDRFSAQQFSDYHSELNMSSLELGDSALYFCASSFLGLGTQYFGPGTRLLVL.

J is TRBJ2-6 and V is TRBV7-8; D unresolved. V shed 7 bases and J shed 4 bases, with 8 bases lying between them. From germline, CDR1 is SGHVS and CDR2 FQNEAQ. This CDR3 contains 13 residues. CDR3 DNA: TGTGCCAGCATATCCGCGGGGGCCAACGTCCTGACTTTC. Its translation is CASISAGANVLTF.

The V and J genes are TRBV3-1 (or the pseudogene TRBV3-2) and TRBJ1-6; D gene ambiguous. Germline values: CDR1 LGHDT, CDR2 YNNKEL (reference sequence). V dropped 10 bases and J dropped 0 bases, with 7 bases sitting between them. CDR3 size: 13 residues. As DNA, the CDR3 is TGTGCCACCTCCTTCTCCTATAATTCACCCCTCCACTTT. Amino acids: CATSFSYNSPLHF.

The V gene is TRBV7-2, the J gene TRBJ2-6; 7 bases map to TRBD1. The CDR3 contains 15 residues. CDR1 is SGHTA, CDR2 FQGNSA, per germline. J was trimmed by 3 bases and V by 7 bases; bases with no gene match: 6. The DNA for the CDR3 is TGTGCCAGCACCACAGACAGGGTTGGGGCCAACGTCCTGACTTTC. Its protein is CASTTDRVGANVLTF. The full variable domain, with the rest looked up from reference TRBV7-2 and TRBJ2-6, is GAGVSQSPSNKVTEKGKDVELRCDPISGHTALYWYRQSLGQGLEFLIYFQGNSAPDKSGLPSDRFSAERTGGSVSTLTIQRTQQEDSAVYLCASTTDRVGANVLTFGAGSRLTVL.

V is TRBV5-1 and J is TRBJ2-7, with 8 bases aligning to TRBD1. J gave up 0 bases and V 1 base, and 6 bases lay outside the gene matches. The CDR3 is made up of 16 amino acids. From germline, CDR1 is SGHRS and CDR2 YFSETQ. CDR3 in DNA: TGCGCCAGCAGCTTGCCTACAGGGGGGATCTCCTACGAGCAGTACTTC. Translating it yields CASSLPTGGISYEQYF.

The CDR3 here is CASSLNRGYGYTF. The CDR3 bases are TGTGCCAGCAGCCTTAACAGGGGCTATGGCTACACCTTC. The chain couples TRBV27 to TRBJ1-2; 7 positions agree with TRBD1. After removal of 6 bases from V and 4 bases from J, the junction contained 5 bases not matched to a gene. The length of the CDR3 is 13 residues. CDR1 and CDR2 (germline): MNHEY, SMNVEV (reference sequence).

J is TRBJ1-2 and V is TRBV30, with 8 bases matching TRBD1. The V gene's germline CDR1 is GTSNPN and CDR2 SVGIG (reference sequence). The ends lost 7 bases at V and 4 bases at J; junction bases unmatched: 8. The CDR3 spans 13 residues. The CDR3 loop reads CASTTGDFYGYTF. CDR3 sequence (DNA): TGTGCCTCAACGACAGGGGACTTCTATGGCTACACCTTC. The entire variable domain, with the rest obtained from reference TRBV30 and TRBJ1-2, is as follows: SQTIHQWPATLVQPVGSPLSLECTVEGTSNPNLYWYRQAAGRGLQLLFYSVGIGQISSEVPQNLSASRPQDRQFILSSKKLLLSDSGFYLCASTTGDFYGYTFGSGTRLTVV.

The rearrangement joins TRBV6-6 to TRBJ2-7; maybe TRBD1 (6 bases). From germline, CDR1 is MNHNY and CDR2 SVGAGI (reference sequence). The V gene lost 6 bases and the J gene lost 1 base, with 16 bases spanning the gap. The CDR3 runs to 15 residues. CDR3 DNA: TGTGCCAGCAGCCGACCAGGACAGTATTCCTACGAGCAGTACTTC. This sequence encodes CASSRPGQYSYEQYF.

The chain employs TRBV7-2 and TRBJ2-1; 10 bases fit TRBD1. CDR3 length equals 15 residues. The J segment lost 2 bases and the V segment lost 4 bases, leaving 2 bases of the junction unmatched. CDR1 is SGHTA, CDR2 FQGNSA, per germline. The CDR3 DNA follows: TGTGCCAGCAGCTGGGACAGGGGTCCCTACAATGAGCAGTTCTTC. It is translated as CASSWDRGPYNEQFF.

This rearrangement joins TRBV6-2 or TRBV6-3 to TRBJ2-7, with a weak D call TRBD2 (5 bases). The length of the CDR3 is 17 residues. Trimming pared 2 bases from V and 0 bases from J, leaving 17 bases between. The germline V gene encodes CDR1 MNHEY and CDR2 SVGEGT. CDR3 DNA: TGTGCCAGCAGTTACGACCTGAGACTAAGAGGCTCCTACGAGCAGTACTTC. Residues: CASSYDLRLRGSYEQYF.

Turning to this clone: The same CDR3 is also encoded by other DNA sequences in this sample. This chain links TRBV7-8 with TRBJ2-5; TRBD2 agrees at 15 bases. J gave up 5 bases and V 1 base, and 2 bases lay outside the gene matches. The CDR3 has 16 amino acids. Germline assignment: CDR1 SGHVS and CDR2 FQNEAQ. As DNA, the CDR3 is TGTGCCAGCAGCTTAGGAGGACTAGCGGGAGGGGAGACCCAGTACTTC. The encoded protein is CASSLGGLAGGETQYF.

This clone was recorded a few times. The chain uses TRBV6-6 and TRBJ2-2; 14 bases are shared with TRBD2. After removal of 6 bases from V and 1 base from J, the junction contained 22 bases not matched to a gene. CDR3 size: 23 residues. Per germline, CDR1 MNHNY and CDR2 SVGAGI (reference sequence). CDR3 bases: TGTGCCAGCAGCTCACAGGGGTTGAGGGGACTAGCGGGAGTTATGTGGAACACCGGGGAGCTGTTTTTT. Protein product: CASSSQGLRGLAGVMWNTGELFF.

The V and J genes are TRBV24-1 and TRBJ2-7, with D maybe TRBD1 (6 bases). Deletions cut 4 bases from V and 1 base from J, with 10 bases between. CDR1 and CDR2 (germline): KGHDR, SFDVKD. CDR3 length: 14 amino acids. CDR3 in amino acids: CATSDNRASYEQYF. CDR3 nucleotides: TGTGCCACCAGTGACAACAGGGCTTCCTACGAGCAGTACTTC.

The V gene is TRBV19, the J gene TRBJ1-5; 8 bases are shared with TRBD1. V lost 5 bases to trimming and J lost 5 bases; unmatched junction nucleotides: 5. The germline V gene encodes CDR1 LNHDA and CDR2 SQIVND (reference sequence). The CDR3 length is 14 residues. CDR3 protein: CASSGQGRYQPQHF. In nucleotides, the CDR3 is TGTGCCAGTAGTGGACAGGGCCGATATCAGCCCCAGCATTTT.